This TCR beta chain was identified during a study of blood T cell repertoires in COVID-19. Trimming pared 7 bases from V and 7 bases from J, leaving 15 bases between. In germline, CDR1 is KGHDR, CDR2 SFDVKD. The length of the CDR3 is 13 residues. Individuals in the exposed group had encountered a COVID-19 case within 2 weeks preceding study entry. The table came from immunoSEQ multiplex PCR; TCRdb's copy has only in-frame clones and leaves some out. This sample has around 330,000 clones, with 85% found just once. The receptor was derived from a woman aged 25-40 years who had been exposed to COVID-19. The specimen was PBMCs or T cells enriched from blood (not recorded which). The gene calls are TRBV24-1 and TRBJ1-2; the D gene is possibly TRBD1 (6 bases). CDR3 DNA sequence: TGTGCCACCAGGGGCAGGGGCAAGGGTGGCTACACCTTC. It encodes CATRGRGKGGYTF.